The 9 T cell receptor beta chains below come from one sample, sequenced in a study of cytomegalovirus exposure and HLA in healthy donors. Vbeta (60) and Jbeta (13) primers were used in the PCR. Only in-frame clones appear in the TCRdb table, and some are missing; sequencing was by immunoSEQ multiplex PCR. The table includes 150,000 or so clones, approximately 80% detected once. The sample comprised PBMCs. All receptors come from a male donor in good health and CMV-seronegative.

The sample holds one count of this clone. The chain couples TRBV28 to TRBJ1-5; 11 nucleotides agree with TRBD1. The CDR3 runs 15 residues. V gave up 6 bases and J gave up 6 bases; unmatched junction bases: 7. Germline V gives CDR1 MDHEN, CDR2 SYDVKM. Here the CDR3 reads CASSPGQGASQPQHF. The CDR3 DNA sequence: TGTGCCAGCAGCCCAGGACAGGGGGCCAGTCAGCCCCAGCATTTT.

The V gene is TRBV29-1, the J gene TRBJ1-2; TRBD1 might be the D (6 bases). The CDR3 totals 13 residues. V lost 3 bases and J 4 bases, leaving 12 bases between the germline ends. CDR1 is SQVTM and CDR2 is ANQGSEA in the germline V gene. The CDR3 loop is CSVDVDRTYGYTF. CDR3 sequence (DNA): TGCAGCGTTGACGTAGACAGGACCTATGGCTACACCTTC.

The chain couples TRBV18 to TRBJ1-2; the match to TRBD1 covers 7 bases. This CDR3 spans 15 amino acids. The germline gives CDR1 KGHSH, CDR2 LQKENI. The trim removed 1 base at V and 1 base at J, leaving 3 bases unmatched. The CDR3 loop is CASSPQTGDNYGYTF. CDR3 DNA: TGTGCCAGCTCACCACAAACAGGGGATAACTATGGCTACACCTTC.

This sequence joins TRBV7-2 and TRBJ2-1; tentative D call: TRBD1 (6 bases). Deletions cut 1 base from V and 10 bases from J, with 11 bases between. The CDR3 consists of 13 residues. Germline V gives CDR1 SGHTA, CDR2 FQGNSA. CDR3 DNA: TGTGCCAGCAGCTTAGGCCAGGGGACGGAGCAGTTCTTC. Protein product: CASSLGQGTEQFF.

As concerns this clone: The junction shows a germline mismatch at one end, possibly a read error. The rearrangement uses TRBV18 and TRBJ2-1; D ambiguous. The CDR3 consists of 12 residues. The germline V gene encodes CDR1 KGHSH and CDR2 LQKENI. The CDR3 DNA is TGTGCCACCTCACCACAGTCGGTTGAGCAGTTCTTC. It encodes CATSPQSVEQFF.

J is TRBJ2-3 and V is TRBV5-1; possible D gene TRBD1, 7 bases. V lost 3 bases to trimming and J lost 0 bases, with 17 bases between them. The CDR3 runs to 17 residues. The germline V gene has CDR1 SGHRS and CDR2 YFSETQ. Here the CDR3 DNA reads TGCGCCAGCAGCTCCAAACTGACAGGGACTAGCACAGATACGCAGTATTTT. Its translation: CASSSKLTGTSTDTQYF.

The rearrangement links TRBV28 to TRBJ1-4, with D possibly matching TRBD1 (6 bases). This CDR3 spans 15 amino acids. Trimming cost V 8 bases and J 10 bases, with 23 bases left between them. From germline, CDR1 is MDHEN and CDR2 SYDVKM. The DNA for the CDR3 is TGTGCCAGCGGGCGGGGGGACCTTAGAGGGGGAAAACTGTTTTTT. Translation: CASGRGDLRGGKLFF. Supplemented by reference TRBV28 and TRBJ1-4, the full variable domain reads DVKVTQSSRYLVKRTGEKVFLECVQDMDHENMFWYRQDPGLGLRLIYFSYDVKMKEKGDIPEGYSVSREKKERFSLILESASTNQTSMYLCASGRGDLRGGKLFFGSGTQLSVL.

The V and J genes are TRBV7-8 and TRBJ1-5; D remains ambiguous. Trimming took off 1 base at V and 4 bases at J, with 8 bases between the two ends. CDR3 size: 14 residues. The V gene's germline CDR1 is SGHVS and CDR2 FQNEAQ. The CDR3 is CASSLGERNQPQHF. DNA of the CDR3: TGTGCCAGCAGCTTAGGAGAGCGGAATCAGCCCCAGCATTTT.

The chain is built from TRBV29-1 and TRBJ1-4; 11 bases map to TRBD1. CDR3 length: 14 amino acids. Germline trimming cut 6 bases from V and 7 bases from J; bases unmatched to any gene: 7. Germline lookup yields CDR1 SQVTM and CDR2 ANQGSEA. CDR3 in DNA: TGCAGCGTGGATCCGGGACAGGGGGGTGAAAAACTGTTTTTT. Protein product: CSVDPGQGGEKLFF.